This T cell receptor beta chain was observed in a study of tumor-infiltrating lymphocytes in primary liver carcinoma (dated by TCRdb to the late 2010s). Looking at the study overall: Between November 2015 and March 2016, a handful of patients in China with histopathologically diagnosed primary liver carcinoma had surgical resection. Of the five patients (three men and two women, aged 30 to 69 years), four had hepatocellular carcinoma and one had combined HCC and intrahepatic cholangiocarcinoma. The tumors of the five patients were staged as T1-T3 N0M0, with maximum diameters ranging from roughly 4.2 to 11 cm. Each sample produced about 3.5 to 8 million productive TCRbeta reads, and read depth showed no significant difference between tissue types. The study combined TCRbeta repertoire sequencing, expression microarrays and whole-exome sequencing across five regions of each liver tumor, with adjacent normal tissue and blood. A total of about 35 specimens from 5 patients went through TCRbeta repertoire sequencing, namely 25 tumor regions, 5 adjacent noncancerous liver tissues and 5 peripheral blood samples. Reproducibility between technical replicate repertoires was high, with correlation coefficients above 0.95 and mean shared-clone rates near 0.89.

On the study overall, not on this receptor specifically: With just a few patients in the study, the authors point out that the findings should be validated in a larger study. The top 250 clones accounted for a significantly greater share of the repertoire in tumors than in blood (p = 0.039). Bulk unsorted samples precluded comparing CD4+ and CD8+ T cell repertoires. Because only the TCR beta chain was sequenced and unpaired alpha chains were not captured, true repertoire diversity is likely underestimated. Repertoire overlap was higher between tumor regions (mean around 35%) than tumor-adjacent (approximately 17%) or tumor-blood (about 15%) pairs, consistent with antigen-driven expansion.

For this clonotype: Its antigen remains unidentified. Just one base apart from a much larger clone, this may be a read error.

RNA from unsorted whole blood was extracted with TRIzol reagent, and germline DNA was obtained with the DNeasy Blood & Tissue kit. Patients had chronic HBV infection and were treatment-naive at sampling. Four milliliters of peripheral blood were collected into K2EDTA tubes before surgery. Using a constant-region primer and ProtoScript II reverse transcriptase, TCRbeta-specific cDNA was reverse-transcribed from 450 to 650 ng total RNA. Three nested multiplex PCR rounds, following a slightly modified ARM-PCR procedure, were used to build the TCRbeta libraries. Multiplex TRBV1-TRBV30 forward primers and a Cbeta reverse primer were used in the first two PCR rounds, each of which was run for around 10 cycles. Sample barcodes and Illumina adapters were added in a final 25-cycle PCR using Deep VentR polymerase. Before sequencing, amplicons between 200 and 500 bp were purified from gel using a QIAquick gel extraction kit. The TCRbeta amplicons were sequenced with 250-bp paired-end reads on an Illumina HiSeq 2500. On the authors' methods: Reads were quality-trimmed with Trimmomatic v0.33, and paired reads were merged with FLASH v1.2.11 to recover full CDR3 sequences. V, D and J germline segments were assigned to the rearranged TCRbeta sequences by MiGEC v1.2.1b. Clonotype statistics, along with Shannon-Wiener diversity indices, were calculated using VDJtools v1.0.0. Except for diversity analysis, only each sample's 250 most abundant clonotypes were used in subsequent analyses to reduce sampling bias. TCRdb reprocessed the public reads (quality trimming at Q25 with fastp, clone calling with MiXCR) and kept in-frame beta chains. Duplicate CDR3 protein sequences are folded into a single record with the most common DNA and genes. The V and J calls and clone size are TCRdb's, not the authors'. In this sample the table shows 320,000 or so distinct CDR3 sequences, roughly 60% of which occur a single time. Of the sample, roughly 10% is held by the ten largest clones.

V ends up 6 bases short and J 4 bases short, with an unmatched junction base count of 11. For CDR1 and CDR2, the germline V gene lists MNHEY and SVGEGT. Its CDR3 holds 16 amino acids, cysteine through phenylalanine. Of all the DNA, just the CDR3 is kept, 48 bases in frame from base 1. The chain links TRBV6-2 or TRBV6-3 with TRBJ2-1; a stretch of 8 junction bases matches TRBD2. The sequencing sample was made of peripheral blood. This receptor was taken from a man aged 40-55 years with primary liver carcinoma and hepatitis B virus infection. The CDR3 amino acid sequence is: CASRLTGGPVYNEQFF. The DNA is as follows: TGTGCCAGCAGACTAACGGGAGGGCCGGTTTACAATGAGCAGTTCTTC.